A selection of T cell receptor beta chains follows, all from one sample in a study of blood T cell repertoires in COVID-19. The protocol was immunoSEQ multiplex PCR, while the TCRdb copy is restricted to in-frame clones and leaves out a portion. The sample has about 250,000 clones, approximately 85% seen once. The sample comprised PBMCs or T cells enriched from blood (not recorded which). The origin of the receptors is a woman aged 45-59 years with acute COVID-19. Each CDR3 is given with its conserved first and last residue. Each record gives: D gene, J gene, V gene, clone size, CDR3 DNA, CDR3 protein. The D gene is left open where the match is weak. Rows give clone size only sometimes, using once, few, many, or a class for an expanded clone.

.,TRBJ1-1,TRBV5-4,.,TGTGCCAGCAGCTTGGCGCAGGGGAGAACTGAAGCTTTCTTT,CASSLAQGRTEAFF
TRBD1,TRBJ1-1,TRBV28,.,TGTGCCAGCAGCACCACCGGGACAGAGAACACTGAAGCTTTCTTT,CASSTTGTENTEAFF
TRBD1,TRBJ1-1,TRBV3-1/TRBV3-2,.,TGTGCCAGCAGCCACTGGGACAGAAGTAAGAACACTGAAGCTTTCTTT,CASSHWDRSKNTEAFF
TRBD1,TRBJ1-4,TRBV19,.,TGTGCCAGTAGTACCCGGGACAGTAATGAAAAACTGTTTTTT,CASSTRDSNEKLFF
TRBD2,TRBJ2-3,TRBV3-1/TRBV3-2,.,TGTGCCAGCAGCCAAGAAAGAGGGACTAGGCTTTATTTT,CASSQERGTRLYF
.,TRBJ1-5,TRBV6-2/TRBV6-3,few,TGTGCCAGCAGTTACACGGGGGGCAATCAGCCCCAGCATTTT,CASSYTGGNQPQHF
.,TRBJ2-7,TRBV10-2,.,TGCGCCAGCAGTGGAGAGGCAAAGCAGTACTTC,CASSGEAKQYF
TRBD1,TRBJ2-3,TRBV18,few,TGTGCCAGCTCACCAACCGGGACAGGGGGCGCAGATACGCAGTATTTT,CASSPTGTGGADTQYF
TRBD1,TRBJ1-3,TRBV4-2,few,TGTGCCAGCAGCCAAGGAAGCGGACAGGGTGTTGGAAACACCATATATTTT,CASSQGSGQGVGNTIYF
.,TRBJ2-1,TRBV19,.,TGTGCCAGTAGTATGGTGCGGGAAAGTGAGCAGTTCTTC,CASSMVRESEQFF
TRBD1,TRBJ1-2,TRBV18,.,TGTGCCAGCTCACCAGCGACAGGGAACTATGGCTACACCTTC,CASSPATGNYGYTF
.,TRBJ1-5,TRBV5-1,.,TGCGCCAGCAGCTTGGGGACAGCCAATCAGCCCCAGCATTTT,CASSLGTANQPQHF
.,TRBJ1-5,TRBV6-5,.,TGTGCCAGCGCAACCTCAGGGCTGGGCAATCAGCCCCAGCATTTT,CASATSGLGNQPQHF
TRBD1,TRBJ1-1,TRBV10-1,.,TGCGCCCCCAGGGGGTTGAGGAACACTGAAGCTTTCTTT,CAPRGLRNTEAFF
.,TRBJ1-2,TRBV4-1,.,TGCGCCAGCAGCCAGGGAGGGGGTTCGAACTATGGCTACACCTTC,CASSQGGGSNYGYTF
.,TRBJ1-2,TRBV9,.,TGTGCCAGCAGCTCCCAGCCTGGGGAGGGTGGCTACACCTTC,CASSSQPGEGGYTF
.,TRBJ1-2,TRBV18,.,TGTGCCAGCTCGACCCAGGACACTGGAACCTATGGCTACACCTTC,CASSTQDTGTYGYTF
TRBD1,TRBJ1-3,TRBV18,.,TGTGCCAGCTCACCACTTCCGACAGGGGTAGGAAACACCATATATTTT,CASSPLPTGVGNTIYF
TRBD1,TRBJ1-2,TRBV12-3/TRBV12-4,.,TGTGCCAGCAGAACAGGGGGCACAGGGGGCTACACCTTC,CASRTGGTGGYTF
TRBD1,TRBJ1-2,TRBV30,.,TGTGCCCAAACTAGGGACAGCCTTAGGGGTGGCTACACCTTC,CAQTRDSLRGGYTF
.,TRBJ1-1,TRBV7-6,.,TGTGCCAGCAGCGCTGACAGTAACACTGAAGCTTTCTTT,CASSADSNTEAFF
TRBD1,TRBJ1-4,TRBV28,few,TGTGCCAGCAGTTTATCCCAGGGGGCAGGTGAAAAACTGTTTTTT,CASSLSQGAGEKLFF
.,TRBJ1-5,TRBV12-3/TRBV12-4,.,TGTGCCAGCCAGTCCACAGATCAGCCCCAGCATTTT,CASQSTDQPQHF
.,TRBJ2-3,TRBV19,.,TGTGCCAGTAGTATAGGACAGGGACTCAGCACAGATACGCAGTATTTT,CASSIGQGLSTDTQYF
.,TRBJ1-6,TRBV2,.,TGTGCCAGCAGTGAAGCGAGTTCACCCCTCCACTTT,CASSEASSPLHF
.,TRBJ2-7,TRBV6-2/TRBV6-3,.,TGTGCCAGCAGTTACCAGGGCTTCCACGAGCAGTACTTC,CASSYQGFHEQYF
TRBD1,TRBJ1-5,TRBV19,.,TGTGCCAGTAGCCGGACAGGCGGAGGGCAGCCCCAGCATTTT,CASSRTGGGQPQHF
TRBD2,TRBJ2-3,TRBV10-3,.,TGTGCCATCAGTTCCGGGACTAGCGCATTAGATACGCAGTATTTT,CAISSGTSALDTQYF
TRBD1,TRBJ2-6,TRBV19,.,TGTGCCAGCGTCAGGGGACAGGGGATTTCCGGGGCCAACGTCCTGACTTTC,CASVRGQGISGANVLTF
.,TRBJ2-7,TRBV2,.,TGTGCCAGCAGACCACAGGTCTACGAGCAGTACTTC,CASRPQVYEQYF
.,TRBJ1-3,TRBV3-1/TRBV3-2,.,TGTGCCAGCAGCCGCCTGGCGGAACTCTCTGGAAACACCATATATTTT,CASSRLAELSGNTIYF
.,TRBJ2-7,TRBV18,once,TGTGCCAGCTCACCATCAGGAATCGACGAGCAGTACTTC,CASSPSGIDEQYF
TRBD1,TRBJ2-5,TRBV5-4,.,TGTGCCAGCAGCCCGGGACAGGGGGCGCGAGAGACCCAGTACTTC,CASSPGQGARETQYF
TRBD1,TRBJ1-6,TRBV5-1,.,TGCGCCAGCAGCCCGGGGACAGCTAATAATTCACCCCTCCACTTT,CASSPGTANNSPLHF
.,TRBJ1-2,TRBV15,.,TGTGCCACCAGCAGAGATTCAAGGAGGCATGGCTACACCTTC,CATSRDSRRHGYTF
.,TRBJ1-1,TRBV7-6,.,TGTGCCAGCAGCTCCGGGTCGAACACTGAAGCTTTCTTT,CASSSGSNTEAFF
.,TRBJ1-1,TRBV7-9,.,TGTGCCAGCAGCCCCCGCGGCGGGGGAAACACTGAAGCTTTCTTT,CASSPRGGGNTEAFF
.,TRBJ1-2,TRBV5-1,.,TGCGCCAGCAGCTTCGGACAGCGCCCGACGAACTATGGCTACACCTTC,CASSFGQRPTNYGYTF
.,TRBJ1-1,TRBV11-3,.,TGTGCCAGCAGCCCTGGGGGGTCCAACGGGGTGAACACTGAAGCTTTCTTT,CASSPGGSNGVNTEAFF
TRBD1,TRBJ2-1,TRBV2,few,TGTGCCAGCTACCGGGACAGGGGGACGGATGAGCAGTTCTTC,CASYRDRGTDEQFF
.,TRBJ2-2,TRBV7-6,.,TGTGCCAGCAGCTTAATGACATCCGGGGAGCTGTTTTTT,CASSLMTSGELFF
TRBD1,TRBJ1-2,TRBV19,.,TGTGCCAGTAGTATACCAGGGGGCGCTGGGTATGGCTACACCTTC,CASSIPGGAGYGYTF
TRBD1,TRBJ1-1,TRBV30,.,TGTGCCTGGAGTGCACAGGGGGCCACTGAAGCTTTCTTT,CAWSAQGATEAFF
TRBD1,TRBJ1-2,TRBV2,once,TGTGCCAGCAGAGGGACAGGGGAGGGCTACACCTTC,CASRGTGEGYTF
TRBD1,TRBJ2-1,TRBV7-2,.,TGTGCCAGCAGCTTAGGGGGCAGGGGGATGCAGTTCTTC,CASSLGGRGMQFF
.,TRBJ1-1,TRBV3-1/TRBV3-2,.,TGTGCCAGCAGGAAAGAAAGCGCTGAAGCTTTCTTT,CASRKESAEAFF
TRBD1,TRBJ1-2,TRBV9,few,TGTGCCAGCAGCGCAGGGGGCCCGACAGCCGACCTGGGCGGCTACACCTTC,CASSAGGPTADLGGYTF
TRBD1,TRBJ1-1,TRBV9,.,TGTGCCAGCAGCGCAGGGGGTCAGAACACTGAAGCTTTCTTT,CASSAGGQNTEAFF
.,TRBJ2-7,TRBV2,few,TGTGCCAGCAGAGTCCGACAGTCTTCCTACGAGCAGTACTTC,CASRVRQSSYEQYF
TRBD1,TRBJ1-1,TRBV29-1,.,TGCAGCGTCCGACAGGGGAACACTGAAGCTTTCTTT,CSVRQGNTEAFF
.,TRBJ2-5,TRBV10-3,.,TGTGCCACAGGGGGGCAGTCCCAAGAGACCCAGTACTTC,CATGGQSQETQYF
.,TRBJ2-2,TRBV12-5,.,TGTGCTAGTGGTCCTAATTTCGGGGAGCTGTTTTTT,CASGPNFGELFF
TRBD1,TRBJ1-1,TRBV9,once,TGTGCCAGCAGCGCGGGGACAGGTACTGAAGCTTTCTTT,CASSAGTGTEAFF
.,TRBJ1-5,TRBV2,.,TGTGCCAGCAGTGGGACTCGGCCTATGAATCAGCCCCAGCATTTT,CASSGTRPMNQPQHF